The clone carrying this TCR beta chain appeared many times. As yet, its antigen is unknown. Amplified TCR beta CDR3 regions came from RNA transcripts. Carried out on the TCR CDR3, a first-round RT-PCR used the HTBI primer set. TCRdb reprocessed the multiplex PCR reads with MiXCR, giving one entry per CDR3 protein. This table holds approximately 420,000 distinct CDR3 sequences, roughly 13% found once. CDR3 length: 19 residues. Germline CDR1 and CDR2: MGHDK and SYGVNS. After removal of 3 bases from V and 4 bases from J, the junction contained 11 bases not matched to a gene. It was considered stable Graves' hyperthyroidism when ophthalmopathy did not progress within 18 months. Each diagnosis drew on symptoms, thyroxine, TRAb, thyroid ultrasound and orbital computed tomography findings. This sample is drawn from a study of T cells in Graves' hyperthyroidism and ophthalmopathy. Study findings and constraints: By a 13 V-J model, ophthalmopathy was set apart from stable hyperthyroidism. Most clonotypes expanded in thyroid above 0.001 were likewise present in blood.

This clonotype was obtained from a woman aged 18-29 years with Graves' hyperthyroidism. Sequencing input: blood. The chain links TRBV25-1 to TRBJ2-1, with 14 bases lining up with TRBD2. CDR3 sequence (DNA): TGTGCCAGCAGTGACCGGGGGCAGACTAGCGGGAGGGAGTACAATGAGCAGTTCTTC. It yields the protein CASSDRGQTSGREYNEQFF.